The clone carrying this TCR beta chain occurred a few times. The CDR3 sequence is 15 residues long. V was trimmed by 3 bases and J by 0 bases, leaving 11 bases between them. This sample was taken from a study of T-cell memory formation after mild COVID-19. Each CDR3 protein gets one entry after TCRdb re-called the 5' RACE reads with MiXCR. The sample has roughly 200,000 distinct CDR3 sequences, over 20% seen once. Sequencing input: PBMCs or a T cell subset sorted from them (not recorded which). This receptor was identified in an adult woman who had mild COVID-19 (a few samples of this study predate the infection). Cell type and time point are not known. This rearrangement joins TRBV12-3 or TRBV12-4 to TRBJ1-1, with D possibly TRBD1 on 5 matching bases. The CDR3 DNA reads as TGTGCCAGCAGTTTCTGGGGGGATATGAACACTGAAGCTTTCTTT. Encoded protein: CASSFWGDMNTEAFF.